This T cell receptor (beta chain) comes out of a study of blood T cells in healthy people across ages. General study results and limits: Because donor CMV status was unknown, expanded clonotype changes were possibly confounded. Age brought a roughly linear fall in TCR beta diversity measured per million T cells. Samples with more naive T cells showed higher observed beta diversity.

For the second PCR, which ran for about 6 to 11 cycles, a sample-barcoded 5' primer and a J-beta primer mix were used. Each CDR3 protein is one row after TCRdb ran MiXCR on the 5' RACE reads. The sample has 500,000 to 650,000 distinct CDR3 sequences, about a quarter seen once. This clonotype was counted between two and nine times. Antigen specificity is unknown. This same sample was also part of a study on T cells of mothers and their children.

This TCR came from a boy between 2 and 10 years old in good health. Sequencing was done on a sample of blood.

The CDR3 protein is CASSELLGAYEQYF. CDR3 bases: TGTGCCAGCAGTGAATTACTAGGGGCCTACGAGCAGTACTTC. The V and J genes are TRBV2 and TRBJ2-5; the D call may be TRBD1 or TRBD2 (5 bases each). The J call may be in error: the DNA end matches TRBJ2-7 better. The germline gives CDR1 SNHLY, CDR2 FYNNEI. The CDR3 has 14 amino acids.